In this sample, the clone carrying this TCR beta chain turned up many times. The antigen remains unidentified. This may be a read error, as it is one base from a much larger clone. The record originates from a study of breast tumors, draining lymph nodes, adjacent tissues. V gave up 1 base and J gave up 9 bases, with 10 bases separating them. The CDR3 covers 13 residues. Germline loops: CDR1 SGHAT, CDR2 FQNNGV. The lymph nodes were axillary draining lymph nodes from breast cancer patients. TCRdb analysed the multiplex PCR reads with MiXCR anew, one entry per CDR3 protein. This sample has around 230,000 distinct CDR3 sequences, with less than 40% found just once. Whole-study findings and limits: Luminal-like breast cancer showed significantly greater tumor-nontumor repertoire similarity than basal-like breast cancer did. Tumors had less TCR diversity than lymph nodes, more than nontumor tissue. Data fit most tumor T cells coming from lymph node, expanding in tumor.

The sequencing sample was made of axillary lymph node tissue. The receptor was derived from a female donor with breast cancer. Some clones in this sample may be carry-over from other donors' samples. This rearrangement joins TRBV11-2 to TRBJ2-1, with a tentative D call TRBD2 (6 bases). The CDR3 coding sequence is TGTGCCAGCAGCTTAGTGGAGGGGACTGAGCAGTTCTTC. Protein: CASSLVEGTEQFF.